The TCR beta chain under discussion was sequenced for a study of cytotoxic CD8 clonotypes in ibrutinib-treated CLL. Turning to the study itself: There were roughly twelve relapsed/refractory patients and roughly 15 treatment-naive patients, and 17 were IGHV unmutated. Responses: around 24 partial, 2 complete; after median roughly 68 months, roughly 14 stayed remitted, some twelve progressed. Regarding the study as a whole: Increased clonality at ibrutinib response gave way to a return toward baseline at progression.

Germline CDR1 and CDR2: SGDLS and YYNGEE. The CDR3 spans 15 residues. J lost 6 bases, V lost 2 bases, and 8 bases had no gene match. Notes on this clone: Its antigen remains unidentified.

Repertoires were generated with immunoSEQ multiplex PCR, while TCRdb's copy carries only in-frame clones and drops some. This table has some 130,000 clones, approximately 89% appearing once. The source material was PBMCs, sampled after 12 months of ibrutinib treatment. This sequence joins TRBV9 and TRBJ2-7, with 10 positions matching TRBD1. The sequence was obtained from a human donor with chronic lymphocytic leukemia. CDR3 in amino acids: CASSVGTGEISEQYF. The CDR3 bases are TGTGCCAGCAGCGTGGGGACAGGGGAGATTTCCGAGCAGTACTTC.